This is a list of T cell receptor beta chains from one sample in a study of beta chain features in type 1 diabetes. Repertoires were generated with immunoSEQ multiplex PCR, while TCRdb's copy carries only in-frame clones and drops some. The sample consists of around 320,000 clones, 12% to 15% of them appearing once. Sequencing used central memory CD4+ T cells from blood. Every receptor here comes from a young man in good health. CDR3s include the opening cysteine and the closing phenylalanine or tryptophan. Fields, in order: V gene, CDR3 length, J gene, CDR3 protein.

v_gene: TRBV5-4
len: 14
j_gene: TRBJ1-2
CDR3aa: CASSLDSSNYGYTF

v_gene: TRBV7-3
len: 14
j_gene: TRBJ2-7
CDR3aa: CASSLTSTNYEQYF

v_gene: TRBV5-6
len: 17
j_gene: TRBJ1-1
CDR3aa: CASSFGPGQGTRPGGFF

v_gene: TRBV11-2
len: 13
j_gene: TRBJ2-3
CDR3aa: CASSLPQSDTQYF

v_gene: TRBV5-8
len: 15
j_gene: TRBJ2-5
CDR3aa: CASSLGSGTEETQYF

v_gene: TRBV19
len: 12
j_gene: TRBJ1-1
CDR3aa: CASSRQATEAFF

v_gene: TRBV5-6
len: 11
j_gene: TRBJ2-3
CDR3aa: CASSRANTQYF

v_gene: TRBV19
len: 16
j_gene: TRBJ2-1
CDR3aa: CASSASLAGEGNEQFF

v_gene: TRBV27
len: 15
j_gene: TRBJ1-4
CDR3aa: CASSLTTGTNEKLFF

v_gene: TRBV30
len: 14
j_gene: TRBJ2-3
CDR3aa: CAWSVLATSDTQYF

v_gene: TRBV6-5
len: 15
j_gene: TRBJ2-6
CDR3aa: CASIPATPGANVLTF

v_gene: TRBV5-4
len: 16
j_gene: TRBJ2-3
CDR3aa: CASSAGGLQQADTQYF

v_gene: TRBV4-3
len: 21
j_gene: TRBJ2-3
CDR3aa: CASSQADPYWRGLDGPDTQYF

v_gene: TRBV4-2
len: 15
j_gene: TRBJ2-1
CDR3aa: CASSSGLAGFGEQFF

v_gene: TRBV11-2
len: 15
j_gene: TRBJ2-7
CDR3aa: CASTPAPGSSYEQYF

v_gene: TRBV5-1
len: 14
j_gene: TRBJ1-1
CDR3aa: CASSLGTSAGEAFF

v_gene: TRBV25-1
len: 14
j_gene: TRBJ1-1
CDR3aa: CASSEEVPTAEAFF

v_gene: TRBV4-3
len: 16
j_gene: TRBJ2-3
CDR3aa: CASSPGGSGSTDTQYF

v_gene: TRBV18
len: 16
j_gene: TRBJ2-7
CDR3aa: CASSRIPGRRSYEQYF

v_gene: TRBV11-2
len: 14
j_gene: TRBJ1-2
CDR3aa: CASSPGQGKYGYTF

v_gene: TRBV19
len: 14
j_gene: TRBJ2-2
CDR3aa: CASSMSQGAGELFF

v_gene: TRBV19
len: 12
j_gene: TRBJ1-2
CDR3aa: CASQGGGYGYTF

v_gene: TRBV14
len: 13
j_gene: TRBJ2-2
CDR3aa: CASRGPRTGELFF

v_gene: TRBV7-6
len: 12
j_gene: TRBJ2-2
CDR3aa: CASSLEVGELFF

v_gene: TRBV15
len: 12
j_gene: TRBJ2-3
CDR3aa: CATSRAADTQYF

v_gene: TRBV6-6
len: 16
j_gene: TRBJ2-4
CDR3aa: CASSYIRQDAKNIQYF

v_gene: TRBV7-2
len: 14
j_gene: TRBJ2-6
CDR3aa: CASSLSPGANVLTF

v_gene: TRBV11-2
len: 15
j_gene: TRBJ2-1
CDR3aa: CASSLAASGGNEQFF

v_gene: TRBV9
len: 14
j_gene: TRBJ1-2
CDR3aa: CASSVAWRNYGYTF

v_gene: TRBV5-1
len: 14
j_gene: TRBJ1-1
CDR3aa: CASSPGTGNTEAFF

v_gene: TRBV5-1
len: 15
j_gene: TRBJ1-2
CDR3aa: CASSAGTVNNYGYTF

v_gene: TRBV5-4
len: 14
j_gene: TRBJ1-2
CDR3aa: CASSSPLTTYGYTF

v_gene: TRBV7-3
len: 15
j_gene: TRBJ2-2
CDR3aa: CASSLRGSRAGELFF

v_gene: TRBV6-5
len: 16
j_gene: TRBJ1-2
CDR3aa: CASSYSSAGTIDGYTF

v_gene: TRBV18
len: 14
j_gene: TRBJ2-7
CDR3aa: CASATMGQGEKQYF

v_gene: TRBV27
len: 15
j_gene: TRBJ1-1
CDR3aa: CASSFRGARLTEAFF

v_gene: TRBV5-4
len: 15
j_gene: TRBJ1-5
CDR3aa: CASSPGTGSNQPQHF

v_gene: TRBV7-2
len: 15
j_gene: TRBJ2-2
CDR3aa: CASSLDPSSYGELFF

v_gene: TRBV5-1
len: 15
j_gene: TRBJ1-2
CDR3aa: CASSLDRGLGRGYTF

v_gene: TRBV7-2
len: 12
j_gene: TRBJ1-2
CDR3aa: CASSFREYGYTF

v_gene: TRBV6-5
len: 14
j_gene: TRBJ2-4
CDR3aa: CASSPRQDGDIQYF

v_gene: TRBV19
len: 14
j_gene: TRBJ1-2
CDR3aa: CASRQGLANYGYTF